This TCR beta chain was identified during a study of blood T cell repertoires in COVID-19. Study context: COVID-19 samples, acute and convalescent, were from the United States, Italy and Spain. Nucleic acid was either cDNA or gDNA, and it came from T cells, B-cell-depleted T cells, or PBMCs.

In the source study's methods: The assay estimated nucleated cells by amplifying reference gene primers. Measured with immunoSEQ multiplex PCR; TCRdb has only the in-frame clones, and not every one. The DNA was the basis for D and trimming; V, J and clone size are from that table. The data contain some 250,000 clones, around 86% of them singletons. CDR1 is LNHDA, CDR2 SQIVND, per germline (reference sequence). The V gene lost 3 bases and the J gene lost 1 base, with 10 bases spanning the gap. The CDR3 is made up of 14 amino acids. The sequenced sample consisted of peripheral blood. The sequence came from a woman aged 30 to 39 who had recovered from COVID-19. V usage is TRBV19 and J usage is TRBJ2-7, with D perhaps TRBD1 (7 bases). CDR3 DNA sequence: TGTGCCAGTAGTATTCAGGGGGGTTCCTACGAGCAGTACTTC. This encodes CASSIQGGSYEQYF. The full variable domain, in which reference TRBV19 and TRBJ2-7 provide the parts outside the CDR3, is DGGITQSPKYLFRKEGQNVTLSCEQNLNHDAMYWYRQDPGQGLRLIYYSQIVNDFQKGDIAEGYSVSREKKESFPLTVTSAQKNPTAFYLCASSIQGGSYEQYFGPGTRLTVT.